The entry that follows covers one T cell receptor (beta chain) sequence. What it recognizes is unknown. At one boundary the junction diverges from the germline segment, which might be a read error. Total RNA (around 0.45 ug) served as template for TCR beta cDNA synthesis primed by a constant-region primer. Slightly modified ARM-PCR served as the procedure for the TCR beta libraries. These libraries came from three rounds of nested multiplex PCR. Each of the first two PCR rounds ran about 9 cycles with TRBV1-TRBV30 forward and C-beta reverse primers. TCRdb processed the multiplex PCR reads anew with MiXCR; each CDR3 protein has one entry. The table records some 25,000 distinct CDR3 sequences, over 65% of them present only once. For each extraction, RNA and DNA were obtained together from about 20-30 mg of unsorted bulk tissue. Patients diagnosed with primary liver carcinoma received treatment through surgical resection.

The CDR3 runs 15 residues. Germline-derived CDR1 and CDR2 are SGHAT and FQNNGV. The entry originates in a study of tumor-infiltrating lymphocytes in primary liver carcinoma. Overall study findings and caveats: Tumors significantly exceeded blood in top-250-clone fraction (p = 0.039).

Specimen: liver tumor tissue from sampling region 3. Subset described: tumor region T3, left-lateral pole. The source is a man in his forties or fifties with primary liver carcinoma and hepatitis B virus infection. The chain joins TRBV11-2 to TRBJ2-3; the D gene is possibly TRBD2 (6 bases). CDR3 DNA: TGTGCCAGCAGCCCTGGATATAGATCGGGAGATACGCAGTGTTTT. Translation: CASSPGYRSGDTQCF.